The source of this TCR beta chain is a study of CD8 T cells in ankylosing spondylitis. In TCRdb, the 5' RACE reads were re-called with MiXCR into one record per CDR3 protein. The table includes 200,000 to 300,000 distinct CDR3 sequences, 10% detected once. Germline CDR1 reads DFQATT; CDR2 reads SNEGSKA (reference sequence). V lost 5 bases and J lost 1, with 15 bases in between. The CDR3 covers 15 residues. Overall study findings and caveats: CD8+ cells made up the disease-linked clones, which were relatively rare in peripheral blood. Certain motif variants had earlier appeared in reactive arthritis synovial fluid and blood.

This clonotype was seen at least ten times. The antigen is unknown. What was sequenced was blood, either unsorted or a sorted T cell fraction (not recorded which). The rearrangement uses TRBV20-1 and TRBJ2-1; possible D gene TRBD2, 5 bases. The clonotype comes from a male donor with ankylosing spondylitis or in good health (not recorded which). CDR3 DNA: TGCAGTGCTCAACGAGCGACTACTTCCTACAATGAGCAGTTCTTC. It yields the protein CSAQRATTSYNEQFF.